This TCR beta chain was documented in a study of blood T cells in healthy people across ages. The draw of peripheral blood yielded around 10 milliliters from each donor. The study isolated at least 6 million PBMCs from each sample. As concerns this clonotype: What it recognizes is unknown.

Findings of the study overall: CMV status of donors was not determined, possibly confounding expanded clonotype changes.

Germline CDR1 SEHNR, CDR2 FQNEAQ (reference sequence). The CDR3 is made up of 14 amino acids. V was shortened by 3 bases and J by 2 bases, with 11 bases between the two germline ends. A second PCR, run for about 7 to 11 cycles, used a sample-barcoded 5' primer plus a J-beta primer mix. One entry per CDR3 protein results from TCRdb running MiXCR on the 5' RACE reads. Of about 1,500,000 distinct CDR3 sequences in the sample, approximately 42% were seen once. The specimen was blood. The rearrangement links TRBV7-9 to TRBJ2-7; D perhaps matches TRBD2 (7 bases). The sequence was collected from a woman under 30 in good health. The chain's CDR3 is CASSFEGGTYEQYF. CDR3 nucleotides: TGTGCCAGCAGCTTTGAGGGGGGGACCTACGAGCAGTACTTC.